Listed below are T cell receptor beta chains from one sample, sequenced in a study of blood T cells in healthy people across ages. TCRdb independently ran MiXCR on the 5' RACE reads; one entry per CDR3 protein. The profile covers approximately 730,000 distinct CDR3 sequences, with about 53% appearing a single time and approximately 40% taken by the ten largest. The sequenced sample was blood. The receptors stem from a man at least 80 years old in good health. Both conserved end residues are part of each CDR3. A D gene is named only where the DNA matches it firmly. Only some rows state a clone size, as once, few, many or a class for expanded clones.

TRBD2 | TRBJ2-5 | TRBV9 | - | TGTGCCAGCAGCGAAAGCGGGGGAGGTGGGGAGCAGTACTTC | CASSESGGGGEQYF
TRBD2 | TRBJ2-2 | TRBV11-3 | - | TGTGCCAGCAGCTTGCAGGGACTAGCGGTGAACACCGGGGAGCTGTTTTTT | CASSLQGLAVNTGELFF
- | TRBJ1-3 | TRBV4-3 | - | TGCGCCAGCAGCCAAGGGGTAAAAACTGGAAACACCATATATTTT | CASSQGVKTGNTIYF
TRBD1 | TRBJ2-5 | TRBV5-5 | - | TGTGCCAGCAGCCGAACAGGGGGGTCCGAAGAGACCCAGTACTTC | CASSRTGGSEETQYF
- | TRBJ2-3 | TRBV20-1 | once | TGCAGTGCTAGCCTCACAGATCCGCAGTATTTT | CSASLTDPQYF
TRBD2 | TRBJ2-1 | TRBV6-6 | many | TGTGCCAGCAGTACTAGCGTTTCGGGTGAGCAGTTCTTC | CASSTSVSGEQFF
- | TRBJ2-3 | TRBV7-2 | - | TGTGCCAGCAGCCCGGTGGGGGCCGGTAGTCAGTATTTT | CASSPVGAGSQYF
TRBD1 | TRBJ1-1 | TRBV5-1 | - | TGCGCCAGCAGCGATCCGGCCGGGACAGGGGGAAGCACTGAAGCTTTCTTT | CASSDPAGTGGSTEAFF
TRBD2 | TRBJ2-3 | TRBV4-2 | - | TGTGCCAGCAGCCAAGATCTTACCCGGGGGAGGGGCCGAGGCACAGATACGCAGTATTTT | CASSQDLTRGRGRGTDTQYF
TRBD2 | TRBJ2-7 | TRBV18 | - | TGTGCCAGCTCACGCTATACTAGCGGCAGCTCCTACAATGAGCAGTACTTC | CASSRYTSGSSYNEQYF
- | TRBJ2-1 | TRBV6-1 | - | TGTGCCAGCAGTGTTCTTGCGTCAACCACGAGTTATGAGCAGTTCTTC | CASSVLASTTSYEQFF
TRBD1 | TRBJ1-2 | TRBV28 | - | TGTGCCAGCAGGTCGGGACAGGGATATAACTATGGCTACACCTTC | CASRSGQGYNYGYTF
- | TRBJ2-2 | TRBV7-3 | - | TGTGCCAGCAGCTTAACAGCGTCGAACACCGGGGAGCTGTTTTTT | CASSLTASNTGELFF
- | TRBJ2-7 | TRBV7-2 | - | TGTGCCAGCAGCTTAGATCCCACTACAGCGGCCTACGAGCAGTACTTC | CASSLDPTTAAYEQYF
TRBD1 | TRBJ2-7 | TRBV10-3 | few | TGTGCCATCAGTGAGTCCACCGGACAGGGAATGTACGAGCAGTACTTC | CAISESTGQGMYEQYF
- | TRBJ2-1 | TRBV28 | - | TGTGCCAGCAGTCCCCCAGTCGTGCCTGAGCAGTTCTTC | CASSPPVVPEQFF
TRBD2 | TRBJ2-7 | TRBV15 | - | TGTGCCACCAGCACATCATTAGCGGGCGGTAGCTACGAGCAGTACTTC | CATSTSLAGGSYEQYF
TRBD2 | TRBJ2-5 | TRBV29-1 | many | TGCAGCGTTCCTTTAGCGGGAGCGGAGACCCAGTACTTC | CSVPLAGAETQYF
- | TRBJ2-1 | TRBV10-3 | - | TGTGCCATCAGGAGGAACAATGAGCGGTTCTTC | CAIRRNNERFF
- | TRBJ1-4 | TRBV27 | - | TGTGCCAGCAGTGCGGCGGTTGCAACTAATGAAAAACTGTTTTTT | CASSAAVATNEKLFF
- | TRBJ2-6 | TRBV9 | - | TGTGCCAGCAGCGTTTCGGTCTCTGGGGCCAACGTCCTGACTTTC | CASSVSVSGANVLTF
TRBD2 | TRBJ2-2 | TRBV10-3 | - | TGTGCCATCGGACTAGCGGGAGTTACCGGGGAGCTGTTTTTT | CAIGLAGVTGELFF
TRBD2 | TRBJ2-5 | TRBV27 | few | TGTGCCAGCAGTTCCCCTTATAGCGGGAGCGGGGAGACCCAGTACTTC | CASSSPYSGSGETQYF
- | TRBJ1-5 | TRBV25-1 | once | TGTGCCAGCAGGGGTGGGGGGGGCGCGCAGCCCCAGCATTTT | CASRGGGGAQPQHF